These 22 T cell receptor beta chains came from one sample sequenced in a study of blood T cell repertoires in COVID-19. Repertoires were generated with immunoSEQ multiplex PCR, while TCRdb's copy carries only in-frame clones and drops some. This sample has about 180,000 clones, with roughly three quarters found just once. The sequenced sample was PBMCs or T cells enriched from blood (not recorded which). These receptors came from a man aged 60 to 75 who had been exposed to COVID-19.

The sample holds one count of this clone. The chain recombines TRBV3-1 (or the pseudogene TRBV3-2) with TRBJ1-1, with D perhaps matching TRBD1 (6 bases). In germline, CDR1 is LGHDT, CDR2 YNNKEL (reference sequence). The CDR3 length is 18 residues. Between the trimmed V and J ends, which lost 0 bases and 6 bases, there was a span of 23 bases. Here the CDR3 DNA reads TGTGCCAGCAGCCAAGACCCCCTCTTCAGACAGGAGATATCTGAAGCTTTCTTT. It encodes CASSQDPLFRQEISEAFF.

This sequence joins TRBV6-5 and TRBJ2-7; TRBD2 matches at 11 bases. The CDR3 covers 15 residues. Germline V gives CDR1 MNHEY, CDR2 SVGAGI. J gave up 3 bases and V 6 bases, and 7 bases lay outside the gene matches. CDR3 loop: CASRSSTSGIYEQYF. CDR3 sequence (DNA): TGTGCCAGCAGGTCCTCGACTAGCGGGATCTACGAGCAGTACTTC.

This rearrangement joins TRBV19 to TRBJ1-2; TRBD1 aligns across 8 bases. There are 13 residues in the CDR3. V trimming: 7 bases; J trimming: 7 bases; junction bases outside the gene matches: 8. The V gene's germline CDR1 is LNHDA and CDR2 SQIVND (reference sequence). CDR3 residues: CASTRQGSGGYTF. In DNA, the CDR3 is TGTGCCAGTACTCGACAGGGGTCGGGTGGCTACACCTTC. Looking up the rest from reference TRBV19 and TRBJ1-2 gives the full variable domain: DGGITQSPKYLFRKEGQNVTLSCEQNLNHDAMYWYRQDPGQGLRLIYYSQIVNDFQKGDIAEGYSVSREKKESFPLTVTSAQKNPTAFYLCASTRQGSGGYTFGSGTRLTVV.

The chain has TRBV30 and TRBJ2-7; 8 bases map to TRBD1. Per germline, CDR1 GTSNPN and CDR2 SVGIG (reference sequence). The CDR3 is made up of 14 amino acids. V was clipped by 4 bases and J by 6 bases; unmatched bases: 11. The CDR3 here is CAWNFRDRHSEQYF. CDR3 nucleotides: TGTGCCTGGAACTTTCGGGACAGGCACAGCGAGCAGTACTTC.

The rearrangement uses TRBV5-4 and TRBJ2-3; 8 bases line up with TRBD2. CDR1 and CDR2 (germline): SGHNT, YYREEE (reference sequence). Unmatched junction bases numbered 0, after V lost 2 bases and J lost 4 bases. The CDR3 loop spans 13 amino acids. The CDR3 is CASSLLAADTQYF. DNA of the CDR3: TGTGCCAGCAGCTTACTAGCGGCAGATACGCAGTATTTT. The variable domain in full, with the rest retrieved from reference TRBV5-4 and TRBJ2-3, is ETGVTQSPTHLIKTRGQQVTLRCSSQSGHNTVSWYQQALGQGPQFIFQYYREEENGRGNFPPRFSGLQFPNYSSELNVNALELDDSALYLCASSLLAADTQYFGPGTRLTVL.

The chain couples TRBV11-3 to TRBJ2-2; no clear D gene. Germline lookup yields CDR1 SGHNT and CDR2 YENEEA. V was trimmed by 1 base and J by 6 bases, leaving 9 bases between them. CDR3 length equals 14 residues. In DNA form, the CDR3 reads TGTGCCAGCAGCTTAGGAGGTGTGGCCGGGGAGCTGTTTTTT. Translating gives CASSLGGVAGELFF.

V is TRBV10-2 and J is TRBJ1-5, with D possibly matching TRBD1 (5 bases). Germline values: CDR1 WSHSY, CDR2 SAAADI. With 6 bases removed from V and 0 bases from J, the gap between germline ends came to 9 bases. The CDR3 is 14 amino acids. CDR3 sequence reads: CASRDGHSNQPQHF. The CDR3 region has the DNA TGCGCCAGCAGGGACGGACATAGCAATCAGCCCCAGCATTTT.

The chain is built from TRBV5-6 and TRBJ1-1, with D perhaps TRBD1 (6 bases). V was clipped by 4 bases and J by 2 bases, with 15 bases between them. Looked up from germline, CDR1 is SGHDT and CDR2 is YYEEEE. CDR3 size: 15 residues. The CDR3 sequence is CASSGGQRKNTEAFF. CDR3 nucleotides: TGTGCCAGCAGCGGAGGACAGCGGAAAAACACTGAAGCTTTCTTT.

There are a few counts of this clone. This rearrangement joins TRBV11-2 to TRBJ2-3; the match to TRBD1 covers 9 bases. V lost 0 bases and J lost 2; bases outside the gene matches: 6. This CDR3 is 17 amino acids long. Per germline, CDR1 SGHAT and CDR2 FQNNGV. CDR3 region: CASSLEGDRAYTDTQYF. The CDR3 DNA is TGTGCCAGCAGCTTAGAGGGGGACAGGGCCTACACAGATACGCAGTATTTT.

This chain joins TRBV3-1 (or the pseudogene TRBV3-2) and TRBJ2-1; 15 bases fit TRBD2. With V trimmed by 8 bases and J by 7 bases, 3 bases remained unmatched. Germline CDR1 is LGHDT and CDR2 is YNNKEL (reference sequence). The CDR3 totals 14 residues. Here the CDR3 reads CASAGTSGRNEQFF. For the CDR3, the DNA is TGTGCCAGCGCTGGGACTAGCGGGAGGAATGAGCAGTTCTTC.

This chain uses TRBV27 with TRBJ1-5, with unresolved D. Germline V gives CDR1 MNHEY, CDR2 SMNVEV (reference sequence). Trimming shortened V by 3 bases and J by 7 bases, and 10 bases separated the two germline ends. There are 13 residues in the CDR3. The CDR3 bases are TGTGCCAGCAGTTTTTCGCGGGGACAGCCCCAGCATTTT. This translates into CASSFSRGQPQHF.

The chain recombines TRBV5-1 with TRBJ2-3; 11 positions agree with TRBD2. V lost 4 bases and J lost 2; bases outside the gene matches: 3. This CDR3 has 15 amino acids. From germline, CDR1 is SGHRS and CDR2 YFSETQ. CDR3 residues: CASSPGLADTDTQYF. DNA of the CDR3: TGCGCCAGCAGCCCGGGACTAGCGGACACAGATACGCAGTATTTT.

Written as DNA, the CDR3 is TGTGCCAGCAGCTTTTGGAACAGGGTTTCCTACGAGCAGTACTTC. This encodes CASSFWNRVSYEQYF. The genes are TRBV7-9 and TRBJ2-7; the D gene is possibly TRBD1 (6 bases). V gave up 3 bases and J gave up 1 base, with 13 bases separating them. Per the germline V gene, CDR1 is SEHNR and CDR2 is FQNEAQ (reference sequence). There are 15 residues in the CDR3.

The CDR3: CAWSKEGANYNSPLHF. The CDR3 DNA reads TGTGCCTGGAGTAAGGAGGGGGCGAACTATAATTCACCCCTCCACTTT. This chain links TRBV30 with TRBJ1-6; TRBD1 aligns across 7 bases. The CDR3 has 16 residues. V lost 2 bases and J lost 3; bases outside the gene matches: 7. Germline values: CDR1 GTSNPN, CDR2 SVGIG (reference sequence).

The chain uses TRBV29-1 and TRBJ1-1, with D possibly being TRBD1 (6 bases). Trimming stripped 7 bases from V and 0 bases from J, with 12 bases between. The germline gives CDR1 SQVTM, CDR2 ANQGSEA. CDR3 length: 13 amino acids. The CDR3 spells CSGSTGMNTEAFF. The CDR3 region has the DNA TGCAGCGGCTCGACAGGAATGAACACTGAAGCTTTCTTT.

This sequence joins TRBV7-9 and TRBJ2-4; 13 bases line up with TRBD2. There are 16 residues in the CDR3. Germline V gives CDR1 SEHNR, CDR2 FQNEAQ (reference sequence). The ends lost 1 base at V and 8 bases at J; junction bases unmatched: 5. This CDR3 reads CASSLELAGGPDIQYF. In DNA form, the CDR3 reads TGTGCCAGCAGCTTAGAACTAGCGGGAGGGCCAGACATTCAGTACTTC.

Only one count was recorded for this clone. V and J are TRBV6-2 or TRBV6-3 and TRBJ2-7; possible D gene TRBD1, 6 bases. With 2 bases removed from V and 3 bases from J, the gap between germline ends came to 14 bases. This CDR3 comprises 15 residues. In germline, CDR1 is MNHEY, CDR2 SVGEGT. The CDR3 nucleotides read TGTGCCAGCAGTTACCCGAGGGGGATTTTCTACGAGCAGTACTTC. Protein product: CASSYPRGIFYEQYF.

The chain joins TRBV7-2 to TRBJ2-7, with D perhaps matching TRBD1 (6 bases). The CDR3 spans 14 residues. The germline V and J ends were trimmed by 5 bases and 6 bases, with 17 bases remaining between them. Per germline, CDR1 SGHTA and CDR2 FQGNSA. CDR3 residues: CASSPQAGAGEQYF. CDR3 DNA: TGTGCCAGCAGCCCGCAGGCAGGGGCGGGCGAGCAGTACTTC. Supplemented by reference TRBV7-2 and TRBJ2-7, the full variable domain reads GAGVSQSPSNKVTEKGKDVELRCDPISGHTALYWYRQSLGQGLEFLIYFQGNSAPDKSGLPSDRFSAERTGGSVSTLTIQRTQQEDSAVYLCASSPQAGAGEQYFGPGTRLTVT.

This CDR3 reads CASSARQKSSYNEQFF. Here the CDR3 DNA reads TGTGCCAGCAGCGCGAGACAGAAGAGCTCCTACAATGAGCAGTTCTTC. This chain connects TRBV7-9 to TRBJ2-1, with D possibly matching TRBD1 (5 bases). V gave up 5 bases and J gave up 0 bases, with 14 bases separating them. CDR3 size: 16 residues. Germline loops: CDR1 SEHNR, CDR2 FQNEAQ (reference sequence).

The V gene is TRBV2, the J gene TRBJ2-7; 10 bases agree with TRBD1. This CDR3 comprises 14 residues. The V gene end was trimmed by 6 bases and the J gene end by 3 bases; junction bases not matched to a gene: 5. The germline gives CDR1 SNHLY, CDR2 FYNNEI. CDR3 DNA sequence: TGTGCCAGCAGCCTGGACAGGGGGAACTACGAGCAGTACTTC. This encodes CASSLDRGNYEQYF.

This chain connects TRBV5-1 to TRBJ2-7; D not resolved. The CDR3 extends over 14 amino acids. Trimming removed 2 bases from V and 12 bases from J, with 21 bases in between. The germline CDR1 and CDR2 sequences are SGHRS and YFSETQ. The CDR3 region is CASSLDTYQTSSYF. In nucleotides, the CDR3 is TGCGCCAGCAGCTTAGACACCTATCAAACGAGTTCGTACTTC.

The V and J genes are TRBV4-1 and TRBJ2-5; TRBD1 matches 7 bases. This CDR3 is 16 amino acids long. With V trimmed by 0 bases and J by 5 bases, 9 bases remained unmatched. The V gene's germline CDR1 is MGHRA and CDR2 YSYEKL. The CDR3 DNA follows: TGCGCCAGCAGCCAAGATAGAGGGGGCGCCCCCGAGACCCAGTACTTC. Translation gives CASSQDRGGAPETQYF.